The entry that follows covers one TCR beta chain sequence. CDR3 length: 14 amino acids. Per the germline V gene, CDR1 is MNHEY and CDR2 is SVGAGI. Trimming stripped 6 bases from V and 8 bases from J, with 14 bases between. The sample originates from a study of blood T cell repertoires in COVID-19. Study context: Italy, Spain and the United States were the sources of the convalescent and acute COVID-19 samples. The cDNA or gDNA used as material had been derived from T cells, B-cell-depleted T cells, or PBMCs.

The repertoire was sequenced with immunoSEQ multiplex PCR; TCRdb's copy has only in-frame clones and lacks some. The table shows around 100,000 clones, with roughly 83% occurring only once. The TCR was taken from a woman aged 60-75 years with acute or convalescent COVID-19. Sample: peripheral blood. This chain connects TRBV6-5 to TRBJ1-6, with unresolved D. Written as DNA, the CDR3 is TGTGCCAGCAGGTCTAGGTCGCGTGATTCACCCCTCCACTTT. Protein sequence: CASRSRSRDSPLHF.